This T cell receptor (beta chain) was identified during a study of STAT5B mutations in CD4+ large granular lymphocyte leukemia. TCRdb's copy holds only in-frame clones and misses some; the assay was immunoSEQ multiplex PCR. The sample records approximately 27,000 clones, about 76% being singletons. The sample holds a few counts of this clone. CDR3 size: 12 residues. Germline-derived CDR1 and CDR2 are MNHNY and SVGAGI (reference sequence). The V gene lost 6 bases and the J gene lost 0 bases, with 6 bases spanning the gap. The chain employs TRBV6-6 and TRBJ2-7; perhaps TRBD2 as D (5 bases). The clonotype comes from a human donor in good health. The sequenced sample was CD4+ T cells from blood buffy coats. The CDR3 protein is CASRTNSYEQYF. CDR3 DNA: TGTGCCAGCAGGACTAACTCCTACGAGCAGTACTTC.